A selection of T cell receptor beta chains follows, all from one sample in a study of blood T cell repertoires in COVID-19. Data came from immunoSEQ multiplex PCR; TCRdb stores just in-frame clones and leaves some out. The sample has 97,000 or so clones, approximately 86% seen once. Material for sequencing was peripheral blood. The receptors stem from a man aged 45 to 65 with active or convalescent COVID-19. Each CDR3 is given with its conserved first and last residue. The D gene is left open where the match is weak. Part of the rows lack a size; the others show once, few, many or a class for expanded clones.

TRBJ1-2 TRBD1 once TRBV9 CASSATGTGNGYTF TGTGCCAGCAGCGCGACCGGGACAGGGAACGGCTACACCTTC
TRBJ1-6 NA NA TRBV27 CASSFIQGGLNSPLHF TGTGCCAGCAGTTTTATTCAGGGAGGTTTGAATTCACCCCTCCACTTT
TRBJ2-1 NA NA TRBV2 CASSAGLWGNEQFF TGTGCCAGCAGTGCGGGACTGTGGGGGAATGAGCAGTTCTTC
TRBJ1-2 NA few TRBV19 CASTLDMGAYGYTF TGTGCCAGTACCCTGGATATGGGGGCCTATGGCTACACCTTC
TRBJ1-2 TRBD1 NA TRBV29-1 CSVSQGDYGYTF TGCAGCGTTTCCCAGGGGGACTATGGCTACACCTTC
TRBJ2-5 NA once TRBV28 CASSLRDTTIQETQYF TGTGCCAGCAGCCTCCGGGACACAACAATCCAAGAGACCCAGTACTTC
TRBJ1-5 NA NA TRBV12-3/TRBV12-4 CASSLRGDQPQHF TGTGCCAGCAGTTTAAGGGGTGACCAGCCCCAGCATTTT
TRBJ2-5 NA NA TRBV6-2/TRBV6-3 CASSPALPGETQYF TGTGCCAGCAGCCCGGCTCTACCCGGGGAGACCCAGTACTTC
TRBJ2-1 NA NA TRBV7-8 CASSFGGADEQFF TGTGCCAGCAGCTTTGGAGGGGCGGATGAGCAGTTCTTC
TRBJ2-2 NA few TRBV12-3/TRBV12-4 CASSPGWQGELFF TGTGCCAGCAGTCCAGGGTGGCAAGGGGAGCTGTTTTTT
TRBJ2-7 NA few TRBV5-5 CASSFSGHSYEQYF TGTGCCAGCAGCTTTTCCGGACACTCCTACGAGCAGTACTTC
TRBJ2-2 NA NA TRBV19 CASSIGGIPNTGELFF TGTGCCAGTAGTATCGGAGGCATCCCGAACACCGGGGAGCTGTTTTTT
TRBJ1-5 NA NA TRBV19 CASTPGLDSNQPQHF TGTGCCAGTACTCCAGGGCTGGACAGCAATCAGCCCCAGCATTTT
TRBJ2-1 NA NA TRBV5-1 CASSLGGVTYNEQFF TGCGCCAGCAGCCTCGGAGGGGTGACCTACAATGAGCAGTTCTTC
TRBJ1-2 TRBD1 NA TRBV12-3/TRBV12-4 CASTRTGAGYTF TGTGCCAGCACCCGGACAGGGGCTGGCTACACCTTC
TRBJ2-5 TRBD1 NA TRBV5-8 CASSDRGRKTQYF TGTGCCAGCAGCGACAGGGGGCGAAAGACCCAGTACTTC
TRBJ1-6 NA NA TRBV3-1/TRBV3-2 CASSQVLGSDSPLHF TGTGCCAGCAGCCAAGTCCTCGGGTCGGATTCACCCCTCCACTTT
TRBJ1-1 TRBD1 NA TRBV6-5 CASSSATGGAFF TGTGCCAGCAGTTCCGCTACAGGGGGAGCTTTCTTT
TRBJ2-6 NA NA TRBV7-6 CASSPGRAAGGANVLTF TGTGCCAGCAGCCCGGGCAGGGCGGCTGGTGGGGCCAACGTCCTGACTTTC